These T cell receptor beta chains were read from a single sample in a study of T cell responses to AZD1222 COVID-19 vaccine. Clones were read by immunoSEQ multiplex PCR, and TCRdb kept only the in-frame ones, dropping some. The repertoire holds about 120,000 clones, with roughly 90% as singletons. The source material was peripheral blood, sampled on day 0 of AZD1222 vaccination. These receptors were obtained from an adult in good health. Each CDR3 is given with its conserved first and last residue. Each record gives: CDR3 length, D gene, clone size, V gene, J gene, CDR3 DNA, CDR3 protein. The D gene is left open where the match is weak. Clone size is shown for a subset of rows, as once, few, many or a class of expanded clone.

length: 14; D: -; size: once; V: TRBV6-6; J: TRBJ1-2; DNA: TGTGCCAGCAGTTACTTTCCGGACAGAGAGGGCTACACCTTC; CDR3: CASSYFPDREGYTF
length: 16; D: -; size: -; V: TRBV19; J: TRBJ1-2; DNA: TGTGCCAGTAGTATGAATTTGAGGGCTCGCCTCTATGGCTACACCTTC; CDR3: CASSMNLRARLYGYTF
length: 15; D: -; size: -; V: TRBV6-5; J: TRBJ2-7; DNA: TGTGCCAGCAATAACCGGGGGGGGACAGTGGGCGAGCAGTACTTC; CDR3: CASNNRGGTVGEQYF
length: 14; D: -; size: -; V: TRBV7-7; J: TRBJ1-1; DNA: TGTGCCAGCAGCTTAGTGACAGTGAACACTGAAGCTTTCTTT; CDR3: CASSLVTVNTEAFF
length: 15; D: -; size: -; V: TRBV9; J: TRBJ1-1; DNA: TGTGCCAGCAGCCCCCGGGCCCTCGGGGGCACTGAAGCTTTCTTT; CDR3: CASSPRALGGTEAFF
length: 14; D: -; size: once; V: TRBV7-9; J: TRBJ1-4; DNA: TGTGCCAGCAGCGCGGTCCAGACCCTTGAAAAACTGTTTTTT; CDR3: CASSAVQTLEKLFF
length: 15; D: -; size: -; V: TRBV18; J: TRBJ1-4; DNA: TGTGCCAGCTCACCACCCATCGATGGCCTAGAAAAACTGTTTTTT; CDR3: CASSPPIDGLEKLFF
length: 13; D: TRBD1; size: once; V: TRBV29-1; J: TRBJ2-3; DNA: TGCAGCGTGGGACGGGACAGCCCTCCCGAAAGGTATTTT; CDR3: CSVGRDSPPERYF
length: 14; D: -; size: -; V: TRBV5-1; J: TRBJ2-1; DNA: TGCGCCAGCAGCTTGGCTAGGCCAGACAATGAGCAGTTCTTC; CDR3: CASSLARPDNEQFF
length: 17; D: -; size: -; V: TRBV7-6; J: TRBJ2-1; DNA: TGTGCCAGCAGTCAAGAGGTGGGGCAGGTCTCCTACAATGAGCAGTTCTTC; CDR3: CASSQEVGQVSYNEQFF
length: 14; D: -; size: -; V: TRBV21-1; J: TRBJ1-5; DNA: TGTGCCAGCAGCAAAGATAGAGGCAATCAGCCCCAGCATTTT; CDR3: CASSKDRGNQPQHF
length: 15; D: TRBD1; size: -; V: TRBV5-1; J: TRBJ2-7; DNA: TGCGCCAGCAGCTTGGTAGGACAGGGGACGGGAGAGCAGTACTTC; CDR3: CASSLVGQGTGEQYF
length: 13; D: -; size: few; V: TRBV19; J: TRBJ1-5; DNA: TGTGCCAGTACTAGGACATTGGATCAGCCCCAGCATTTT; CDR3: CASTRTLDQPQHF
length: 17; D: TRBD2; size: -; V: TRBV15; J: TRBJ2-3; DNA: TGTGCCACCAGCAGCCTCGTTAGCGGGGGGGCCAGAGATACGCAGTATTTT; CDR3: CATSSLVSGGARDTQYF
length: 14; D: TRBD1; size: -; V: TRBV19; J: TRBJ1-1; DNA: TGTGCCAGTAGCTACAGGGGCTACTTGACTGAAGCTTTCTTT; CDR3: CASSYRGYLTEAFF
length: 15; D: -; size: once; V: TRBV3-1/TRBV3-2; J: TRBJ1-3; DNA: TGTGCCAGCAGCCAAGATAGGGGCTCTGGAAACACCATATATTTT; CDR3: CASSQDRGSGNTIYF
length: 14; D: -; size: -; V: TRBV18; J: TRBJ1-1; DNA: TGTGCCAGCTCACCCCTGAGCAGGGAGACTGAAGCTTTCTTT; CDR3: CASSPLSRETEAFF
length: 15; D: TRBD1; size: -; V: TRBV7-6; J: TRBJ1-4; DNA: TGTGCCAGCAGTTCGGGGTGGGACAGCAATGAAAAACTGTTTTTT; CDR3: CASSSGWDSNEKLFF
length: 13; D: TRBD1; size: -; V: TRBV19; J: TRBJ1-2; DNA: TGTGCCACCAAACCCGACAGGGCCTATGGCTACACCTTC; CDR3: CATKPDRAYGYTF
length: 12; D: -; size: -; V: TRBV5-1; J: TRBJ1-1; DNA: TGCGCCAGCCACCAGTCGAACACTGAAGCTTTCTTT; CDR3: CASHQSNTEAFF
length: 14; D: -; size: -; V: TRBV5-1; J: TRBJ2-2; DNA: TGCGCCAGTCAGATAGATCGGCCCACCGGGGAGCTGTTTTTT; CDR3: CASQIDRPTGELFF
length: 15; D: TRBD1; size: few; V: TRBV5-1; J: TRBJ1-2; DNA: TGCGCCAGCAGCGACCGGGACAGGGGGGACTATGGCTACACCTTC; CDR3: CASSDRDRGDYGYTF
length: 18; D: TRBD2; size: -; V: TRBV13; J: TRBJ2-5; DNA: TGTGCCAGCAGCTCAGACTTAGCGGGGGGGGTCTACCAAGAGACCCAGTACTTC; CDR3: CASSSDLAGGVYQETQYF
length: 15; D: TRBD1; size: -; V: TRBV10-3; J: TRBJ1-5; DNA: TGTGCCATCAGTGACCCCACAGGGGGCACTCAGCCCCAGCATTTT; CDR3: CAISDPTGGTQPQHF
length: 13; D: TRBD1; size: -; V: TRBV10-3; J: TRBJ1-1; DNA: TGTGCCACCCGGTCAGGGGGAGACACTGAAGCTTTCTTT; CDR3: CATRSGGDTEAFF
length: 16; D: -; size: -; V: TRBV7-2; J: TRBJ1-2; DNA: TGTGCCAGCAGCGTACGCACAGGGAAGGCGAACTATGGCTACACCTTC; CDR3: CASSVRTGKANYGYTF
length: 14; D: -; size: -; V: TRBV19; J: TRBJ1-2; DNA: TGTGCCAGTAGTATAGCTGCAGGCAACTATGGCTACACCTTC; CDR3: CASSIAAGNYGYTF
length: 13; D: TRBD1; size: -; V: TRBV11-1; J: TRBJ1-1; DNA: TGTGCCAGCAGCTTAGACAGGGGCACTGAAGCTTTCTTT; CDR3: CASSLDRGTEAFF
length: 13; D: TRBD1; size: -; V: TRBV4-2; J: TRBJ2-7; DNA: TGTGCCAGCAGCGGGACAGGGGAGGGCGAGCAGTACTTC; CDR3: CASSGTGEGEQYF
length: 15; D: TRBD1; size: -; V: TRBV6-5; J: TRBJ1-5; DNA: TGTGCCAGCAGTACCTTACAGGGGATCCATCAGCCCCAGCATTTT; CDR3: CASSTLQGIHQPQHF
length: 15; D: TRBD1; size: -; V: TRBV18; J: TRBJ2-1; DNA: TGTGCCAGCTCACCACCGACAGGGGGAAGGAATGAGCAGTTCTTC; CDR3: CASSPPTGGRNEQFF
length: 13; D: TRBD2; size: -; V: TRBV25-1; J: TRBJ2-1; DNA: TGTGCCAGCAGCCGGGGGGGCCGGAATGAGCAGTTCTTC; CDR3: CASSRGGRNEQFF
length: 16; D: TRBD1; size: -; V: TRBV6-5; J: TRBJ1-6; DNA: TGTGCCAGCAGTTACTCGCGGACAGGGGGGAATTCACCCCTCCACTTT; CDR3: CASSYSRTGGNSPLHF
length: 15; D: TRBD1; size: -; V: TRBV19; J: TRBJ1-2; DNA: TGTGCCAGTAGTATAAGTCCGACAGGGCCCTATGGCTACACCTTC; CDR3: CASSISPTGPYGYTF
length: 13; D: -; size: -; V: TRBV7-3; J: TRBJ1-1; DNA: TGTGCCAGCAGCCAGCAGTCGAACACTGAAGCTTTCTTT; CDR3: CASSQQSNTEAFF
length: 15; D: TRBD1; size: -; V: TRBV6-6; J: TRBJ2-2; DNA: TGTGCCAGCACCCCCAGGGGGCGAGAAACCGGGGAGCTGTTTTTT; CDR3: CASTPRGRETGELFF
length: 12; D: -; size: once; V: TRBV12-3/TRBV12-4; J: TRBJ1-2; DNA: TGTGCCAGCAGTCCGGACAGCTATGGCTACACCTTC; CDR3: CASSPDSYGYTF